This T cell receptor (beta chain) was sequenced in a study of blood T cell repertoires in COVID-19. The authors' processing: Estimates of nucleated cell counts were drawn from the amplification of reference gene primers. Sequenced by immunoSEQ multiplex PCR; TCRdb stores in-frame clones only, minus some. D and trimming come from the DNA, and the V and J calls and clone size come from that table. The sample has roughly 100,000 clones, approximately 82% seen once. Per germline, CDR1 LNHNV and CDR2 YYDKDF (reference sequence). V was shortened by 1 base and J by 10 bases, with 19 bases between the two germline ends. This CDR3 has 15 residues.

The receptor's source is a man between 65 and 85 years old with acute or convalescent COVID-19. Sequencing was performed on peripheral blood. The gene calls are TRBV15 and TRBJ1-1; perhaps TRBD1 as D (5 bases). CDR3 residues: CATSRGDKGARPAFF. In DNA, the CDR3 is TGTGCCACCAGCAGAGGAGATAAAGGGGCGCGTCCAGCTTTCTTT.